This T cell receptor beta chain was observed in a study of blood T cell repertoires in COVID-19. On the study more broadly: Spain, Italy and the United States supplied samples that represented acute and convalescent COVID-19.

The CDR3 sequence is 12 residues long. Trimming took off 5 bases at V and 8 bases at J, with 12 bases between the two ends. CDR1 and CDR2 (germline): MNHEY, SVGEGT. This clone was picked up a small number of times. In the original workflow: Reference gene primer amplification gave nucleated cell count estimates. The data were produced by immunoSEQ multiplex PCR, yet TCRdb's version contains in-frame clones alone and is incomplete. The D gene and trimming were derived from the DNA, and the V and J assignments and clone size from that table. The sample records about 35,000 clones, around 87% being singletons.

Sequencing was done on a sample of peripheral blood. The TCR comes from a human donor in a cohort sampled during active COVID-19. The chain employs TRBV6-2 or TRBV6-3 and TRBJ1-2; a possible D gene is TRBD1 (6 bases). The CDR3 loop reads CASSRDTRGYTF. The CDR3 region has the DNA TGTGCCAGCAGTCGGGACACACGCGGCTACACCTTC.